The 9 T cell receptor beta chains reported below all come from one sample, sequenced in a study of monozygotic twins with inflammatory bowel disease. TCRdb reprocessed the 5' RACE reads and reports one entry per CDR3 protein, with no DNA. In all, the sample yields hundreds of thousands of distinct CDR3 sequences. The sample consisted of blood. These receptor sequences come from a human donor with ulcerative colitis or Crohn's disease, or a healthy co-twin of an affected twin (not recorded which).

V gene TRBV14 combines with J gene TRBJ1-3. CDR3 length: 16 amino acids. From germline, CDR1 is SGHDN and CDR2 FVKESK. The CDR3 loop reads CASSQDTRVGRNTIYF. Full variable domain (remainder filled in from reference TRBV14 and TRBJ1-3): EAGVTQFPSHSVIEKGQTVTLRCDPISGHDNLYWYRRVMGKEIKFLLHFVKESKQDESGMPNNRFLAERTGGTYSTLKVQPAELEDSGVYFCASSQDTRVGRNTIYFGEGSWLTVV.

The chain has TRBV6-1 and TRBJ2-3; the D call from TCRdb, TRBD2, cannot be confirmed without DNA. The germline V gene encodes CDR1 MNHNS and CDR2 SASEGT. The CDR3 totals 15 residues. This CDR3 reads CASSETSGDGGTQYF.

This chain joins TRBV6-5 and TRBJ2-5; TCRdb proposes TRBD1, but this gene call is untestable without DNA. This CDR3 comprises 13 residues. Germline CDR1 MNHEY, CDR2 SVGAGI. The CDR3 sequence: CASRSGTGETQYF.

The chain recombines TRBV24-1 with TRBJ2-6; TCRdb gives TRBD1 as the D gene, but with no DNA this cannot be confirmed. The CDR3 totals 16 residues. The germline V gene encodes CDR1 KGHDR and CDR2 SFDVKD. The CDR3 reads CATSPTGGSGANVLTF.

The gene calls are TRBV29-1 and TRBJ2-4; the TCRdb D gene call, TRBD1, has no DNA to confirm it. CDR1 and CDR2 (germline): SQVTM, ANQGSEA. The CDR3 runs to 17 residues. CDR3 protein: CSVAQHWGALAKNIQYF.

V is TRBV7-9 and J is TRBJ2-1; absent DNA, TCRdb's TRBD2 call cannot be checked. The CDR3 has 14 amino acids. The germline CDR1 and CDR2 sequences are SEHNR and FQNEAQ (reference sequence). The CDR3 sequence is CASSLSGTGGEQFF.

V usage is TRBV6-4 and J usage is TRBJ2-3; TCRdb calls TRBD1, which cannot be checked without DNA. CDR1 MRHNA and CDR2 SNTAGT come from the germline V gene. This CDR3 is built from 17 residues. This CDR3 reads CASSNYLEPQVGHTQYF.

The chain joins TRBV19 to TRBJ2-7; TCRdb indicates TRBD1, and absent DNA this call remains unverified. This CDR3 comprises 16 residues. The V gene's germline CDR1 is LNHDA and CDR2 SQIVND (reference sequence). CDR3 residues: CASSPNGGLPFYEQYF.

The chain uses TRBV20-1 and TRBJ1-2; no DNA is available, so the TRBD1 call from TCRdb remains unchecked. This CDR3 contains 13 residues. Germline V lookup: CDR1 DFQATT, CDR2 SNEGSKA (reference sequence). CDR3 residues: CSAPQDAPYGYTF.